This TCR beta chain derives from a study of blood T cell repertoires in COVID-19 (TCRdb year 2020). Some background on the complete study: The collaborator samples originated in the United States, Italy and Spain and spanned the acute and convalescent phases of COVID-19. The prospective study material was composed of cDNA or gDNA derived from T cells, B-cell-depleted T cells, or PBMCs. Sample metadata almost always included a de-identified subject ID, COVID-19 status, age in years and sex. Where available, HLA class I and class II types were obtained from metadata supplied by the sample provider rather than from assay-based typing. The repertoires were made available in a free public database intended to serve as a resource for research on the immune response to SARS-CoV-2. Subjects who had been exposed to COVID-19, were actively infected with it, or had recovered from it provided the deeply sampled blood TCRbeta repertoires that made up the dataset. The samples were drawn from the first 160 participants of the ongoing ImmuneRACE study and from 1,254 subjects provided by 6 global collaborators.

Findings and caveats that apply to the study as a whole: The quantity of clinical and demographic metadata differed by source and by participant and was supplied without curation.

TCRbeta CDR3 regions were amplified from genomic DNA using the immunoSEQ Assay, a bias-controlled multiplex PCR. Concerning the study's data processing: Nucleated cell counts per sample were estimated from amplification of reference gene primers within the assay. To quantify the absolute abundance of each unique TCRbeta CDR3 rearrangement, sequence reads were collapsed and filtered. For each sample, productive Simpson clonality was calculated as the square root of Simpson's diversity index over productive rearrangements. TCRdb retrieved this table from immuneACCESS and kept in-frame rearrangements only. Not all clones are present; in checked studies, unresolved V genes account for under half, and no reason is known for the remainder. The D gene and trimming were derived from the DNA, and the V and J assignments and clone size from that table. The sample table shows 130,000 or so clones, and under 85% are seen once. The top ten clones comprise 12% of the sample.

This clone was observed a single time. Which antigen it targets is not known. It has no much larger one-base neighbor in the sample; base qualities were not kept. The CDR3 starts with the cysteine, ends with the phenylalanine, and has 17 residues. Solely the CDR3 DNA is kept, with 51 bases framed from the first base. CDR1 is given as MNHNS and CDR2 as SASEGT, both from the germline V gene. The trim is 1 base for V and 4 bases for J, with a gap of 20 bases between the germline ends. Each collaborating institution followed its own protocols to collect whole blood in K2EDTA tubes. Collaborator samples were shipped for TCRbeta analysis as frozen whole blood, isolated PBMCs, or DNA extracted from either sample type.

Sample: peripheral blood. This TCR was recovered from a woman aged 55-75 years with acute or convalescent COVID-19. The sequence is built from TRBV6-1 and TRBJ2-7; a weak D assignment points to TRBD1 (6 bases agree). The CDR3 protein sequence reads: CASSEGMGAGGRYEQYF. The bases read TGTGCCAGCAGTGAAGGTATGGGGGCAGGTGGAAGGTACGAGCAGTACTTC.